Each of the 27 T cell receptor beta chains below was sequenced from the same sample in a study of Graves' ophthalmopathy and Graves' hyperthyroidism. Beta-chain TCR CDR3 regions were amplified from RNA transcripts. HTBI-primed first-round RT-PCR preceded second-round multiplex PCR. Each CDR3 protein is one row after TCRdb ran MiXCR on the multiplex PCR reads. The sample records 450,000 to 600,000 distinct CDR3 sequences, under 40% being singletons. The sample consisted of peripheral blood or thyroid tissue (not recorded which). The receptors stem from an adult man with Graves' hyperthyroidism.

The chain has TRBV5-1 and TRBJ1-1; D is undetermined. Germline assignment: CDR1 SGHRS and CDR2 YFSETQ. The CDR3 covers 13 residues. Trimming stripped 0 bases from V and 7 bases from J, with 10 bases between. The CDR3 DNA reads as TGCGCCAGCAGCTTGGGCCAAGGGAATGAAGCTTTCTTT. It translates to CASSLGQGNEAFF.

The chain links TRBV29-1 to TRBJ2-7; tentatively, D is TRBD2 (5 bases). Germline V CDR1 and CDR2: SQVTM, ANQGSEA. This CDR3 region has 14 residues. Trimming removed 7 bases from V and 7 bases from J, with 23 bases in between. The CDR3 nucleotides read TGCAGCGCAGGTGGAGGCTGGTCCTACAATGAGCAGTACTTC. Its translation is CSAGGGWSYNEQYF.

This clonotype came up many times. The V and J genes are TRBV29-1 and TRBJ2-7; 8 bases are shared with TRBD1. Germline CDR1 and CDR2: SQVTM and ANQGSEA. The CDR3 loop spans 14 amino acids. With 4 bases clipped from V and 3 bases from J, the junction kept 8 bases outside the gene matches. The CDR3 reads CSVVLRGRFYEQYF. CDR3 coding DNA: TGCAGCGTTGTTCTCAGGGGGCGCTTCTACGAGCAGTACTTC.

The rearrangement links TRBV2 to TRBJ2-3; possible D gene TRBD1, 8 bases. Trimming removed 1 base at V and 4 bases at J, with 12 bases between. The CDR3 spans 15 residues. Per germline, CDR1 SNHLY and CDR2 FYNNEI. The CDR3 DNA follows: TGTGCCAGCAGTGAAGGGACAGGGAGGGCAGATACGCAGTATTTT. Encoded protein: CASSEGTGRADTQYF.

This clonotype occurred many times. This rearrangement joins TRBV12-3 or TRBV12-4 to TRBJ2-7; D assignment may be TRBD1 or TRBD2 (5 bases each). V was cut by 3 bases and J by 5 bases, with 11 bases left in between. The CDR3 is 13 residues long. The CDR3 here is CASSLGVFNEQYF. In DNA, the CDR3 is TGTGCCAGCAGTTTGGGGGTATTCAACGAGCAGTACTTC.

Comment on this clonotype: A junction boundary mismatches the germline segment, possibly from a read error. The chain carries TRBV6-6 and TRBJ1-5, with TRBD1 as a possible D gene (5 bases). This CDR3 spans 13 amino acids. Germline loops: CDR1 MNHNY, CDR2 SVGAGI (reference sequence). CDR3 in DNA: TGTACCAGCACCCTAGGGGGCAATCAGCCCCAGCATTTT. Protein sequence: CTSTLGGNQPQHF.

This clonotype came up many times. The DNA of the CDR3 is TGTGCCAGCAGCGGGGAGTTTCCAGTAAACACCGGGGAGCTGTTTTTT. Its translation: CASSGEFPVNTGELFF. The chain recombines TRBV7-9 with TRBJ2-2; TRBD2 is a possible D gene (5 bases). Germline assignment: CDR1 SEHNR and CDR2 FQNEAQ (reference sequence). CDR3 length: 16 amino acids. Trimming pared 5 bases from V and 2 bases from J, leaving 15 bases between.

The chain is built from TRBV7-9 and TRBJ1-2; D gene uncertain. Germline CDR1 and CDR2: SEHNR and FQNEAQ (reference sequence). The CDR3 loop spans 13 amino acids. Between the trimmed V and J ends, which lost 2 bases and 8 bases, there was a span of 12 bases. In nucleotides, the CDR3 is TGTGCCAGCAGCTTACACAACGGAAGGGGCTACACCTTC. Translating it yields CASSLHNGRGYTF.

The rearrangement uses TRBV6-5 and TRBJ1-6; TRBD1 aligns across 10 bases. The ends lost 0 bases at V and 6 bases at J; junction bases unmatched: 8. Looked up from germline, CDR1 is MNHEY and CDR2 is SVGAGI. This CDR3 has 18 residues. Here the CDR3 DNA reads TGTGCCAGCAGTTACTCGATCCGGGACAGGGGATTTAATTCACCCCTCCACTTT. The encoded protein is CASSYSIRDRGFNSPLHF.

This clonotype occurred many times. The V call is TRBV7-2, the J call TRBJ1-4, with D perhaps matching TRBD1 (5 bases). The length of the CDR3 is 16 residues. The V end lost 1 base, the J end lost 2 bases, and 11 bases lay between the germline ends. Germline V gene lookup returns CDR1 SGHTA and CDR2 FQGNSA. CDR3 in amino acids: CASSLVKGTTNEKLFF. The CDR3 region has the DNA TGTGCCAGCAGCTTAGTTAAGGGGACGACTAATGAAAAACTGTTTTTT.

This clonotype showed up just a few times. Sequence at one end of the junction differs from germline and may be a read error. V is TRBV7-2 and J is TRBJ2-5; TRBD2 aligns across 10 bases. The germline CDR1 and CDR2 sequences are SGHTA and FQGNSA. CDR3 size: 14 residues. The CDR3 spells CASSLAGEYKTQYF. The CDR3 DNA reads TGTGCCAGCAGCCTAGCGGGAGAATACAAGACCCAGTACTTC.

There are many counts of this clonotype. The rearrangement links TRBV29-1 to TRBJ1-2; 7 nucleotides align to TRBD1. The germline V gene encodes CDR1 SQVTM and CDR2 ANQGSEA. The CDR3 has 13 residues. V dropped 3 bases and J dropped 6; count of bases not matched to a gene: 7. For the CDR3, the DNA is TGCAGCGTTGACAGCAGGGGGTTCCATGGCTACACCTTC. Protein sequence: CSVDSRGFHGYTF.

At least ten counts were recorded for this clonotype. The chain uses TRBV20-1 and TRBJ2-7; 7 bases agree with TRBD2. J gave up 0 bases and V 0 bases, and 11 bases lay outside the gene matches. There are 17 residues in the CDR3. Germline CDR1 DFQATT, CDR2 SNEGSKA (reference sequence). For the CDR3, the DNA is TGCAGTGCTAGAGACCTCGGCGGGGGTAGCGGCTCCTACGAGCAGTACTTC. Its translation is CSARDLGGGSGSYEQYF.

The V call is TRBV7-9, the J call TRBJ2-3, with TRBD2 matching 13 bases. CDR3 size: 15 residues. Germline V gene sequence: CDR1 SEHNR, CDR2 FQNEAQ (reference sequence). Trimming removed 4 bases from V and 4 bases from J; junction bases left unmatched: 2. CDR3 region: CASSSGLAGSDTQYF. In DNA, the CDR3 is TGTGCCAGCAGCTCGGGACTAGCGGGGTCAGATACGCAGTATTTT.

The CDR3 spells CASSVGRGFPNSGANVLTF. In DNA, the CDR3 is TGTGCCAGCAGTGTTGGAAGGGGGTTCCCCAACTCGGGGGCCAACGTCCTGACTTTC. The chain is built from TRBV7-8 and TRBJ2-6, with a possible D match to TRBD1 (6 bases). V lost 6 bases and J lost 4, with 25 bases in between. The germline CDR1 and CDR2 sequences are SGHVS and FQNEAQ. The CDR3 extends over 19 amino acids.

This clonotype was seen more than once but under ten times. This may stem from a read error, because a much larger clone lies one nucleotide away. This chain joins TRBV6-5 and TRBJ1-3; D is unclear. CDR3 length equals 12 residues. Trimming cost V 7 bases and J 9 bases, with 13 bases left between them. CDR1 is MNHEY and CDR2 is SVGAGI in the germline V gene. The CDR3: CASTWTASTIYF. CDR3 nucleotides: TGTGCCAGCACCTGGACTGCGAGCACCATATATTTT.

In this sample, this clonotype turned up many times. In nucleotides, the CDR3 is TGTGCCAGCAGTGAGGACAGAGCTAACACTGAAGCTTTCTTT. Translating gives CASSEDRANTEAFF. The chain links TRBV12-3 or TRBV12-4 to TRBJ1-1; TRBD1 might be the D (6 bases). This CDR3 has 14 amino acids. V was trimmed by 5 bases and J by 2 bases, leaving 12 bases between them.

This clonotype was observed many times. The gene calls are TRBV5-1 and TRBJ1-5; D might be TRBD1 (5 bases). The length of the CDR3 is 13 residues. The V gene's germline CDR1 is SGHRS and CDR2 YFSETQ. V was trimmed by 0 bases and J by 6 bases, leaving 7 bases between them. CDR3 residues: CASSLAQGQPQHF. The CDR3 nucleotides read TGCGCCAGCAGCTTGGCCCAGGGTCAGCCCCAGCATTTT.

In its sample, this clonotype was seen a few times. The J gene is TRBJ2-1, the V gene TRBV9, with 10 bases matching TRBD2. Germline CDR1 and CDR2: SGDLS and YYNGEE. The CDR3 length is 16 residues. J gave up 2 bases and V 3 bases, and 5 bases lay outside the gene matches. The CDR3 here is CASSETSGRAYNEQFF. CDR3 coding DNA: TGTGCCAGCAGCGAGACTAGCGGGCGAGCCTACAATGAGCAGTTCTTC.

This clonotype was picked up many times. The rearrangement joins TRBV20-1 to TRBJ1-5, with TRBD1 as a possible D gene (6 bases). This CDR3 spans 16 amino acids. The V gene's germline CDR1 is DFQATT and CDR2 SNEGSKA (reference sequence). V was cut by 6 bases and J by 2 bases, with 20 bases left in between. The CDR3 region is CSAPNRARGGNQPQHF. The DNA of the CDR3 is TGCAGTGCGCCGAATAGGGCCAGGGGTGGCAATCAGCCCCAGCATTTT.

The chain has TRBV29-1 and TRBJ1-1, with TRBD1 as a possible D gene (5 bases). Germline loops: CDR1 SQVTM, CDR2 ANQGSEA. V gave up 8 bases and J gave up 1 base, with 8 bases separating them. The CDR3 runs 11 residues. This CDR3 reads CSLTENTEAFF. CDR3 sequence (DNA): TGCAGCTTGACAGAGAACACTGAAGCTTTCTTT.

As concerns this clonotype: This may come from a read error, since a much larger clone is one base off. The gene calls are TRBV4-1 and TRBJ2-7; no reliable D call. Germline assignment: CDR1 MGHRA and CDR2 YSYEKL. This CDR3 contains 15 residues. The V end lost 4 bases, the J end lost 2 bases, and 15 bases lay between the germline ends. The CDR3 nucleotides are TGCGCCAGCAGCCCAAAGCCCCTCGGCCCCTACGAGCAGTACTTC. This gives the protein CASSPKPLGPYEQYF.

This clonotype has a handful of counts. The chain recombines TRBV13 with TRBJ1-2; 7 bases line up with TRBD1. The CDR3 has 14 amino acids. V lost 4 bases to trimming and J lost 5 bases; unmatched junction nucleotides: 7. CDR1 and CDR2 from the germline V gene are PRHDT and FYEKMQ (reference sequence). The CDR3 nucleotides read TGTGCCAGCAGCTACCGACAGGGCAAATATGGCTACACCTTC. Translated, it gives CASSYRQGKYGYTF.

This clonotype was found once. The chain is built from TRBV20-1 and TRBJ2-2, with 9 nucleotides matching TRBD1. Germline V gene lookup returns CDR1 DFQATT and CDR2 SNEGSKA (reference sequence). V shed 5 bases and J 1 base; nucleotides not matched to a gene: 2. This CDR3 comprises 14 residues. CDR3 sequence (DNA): TGCAGTGCTGGACAGGGGCGGAACACCGGGGAGCTGTTTTTT. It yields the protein CSAGQGRNTGELFF.

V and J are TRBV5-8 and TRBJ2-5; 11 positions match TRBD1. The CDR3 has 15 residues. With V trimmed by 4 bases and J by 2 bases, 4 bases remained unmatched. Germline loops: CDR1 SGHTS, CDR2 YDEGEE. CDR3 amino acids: CASSAGTGGQETQYF. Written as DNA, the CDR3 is TGTGCCAGCAGCGCCGGGACAGGGGGTCAAGAGACCCAGTACTTC.

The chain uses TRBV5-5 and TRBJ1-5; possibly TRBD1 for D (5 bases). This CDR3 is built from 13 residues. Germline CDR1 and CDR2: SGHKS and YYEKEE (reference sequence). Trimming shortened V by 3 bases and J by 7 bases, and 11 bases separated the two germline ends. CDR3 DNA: TGTGCCAGCAGCTGGGGCCCCCGGCAGCCCCAGCATTTT. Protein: CASSWGPRQPQHF.

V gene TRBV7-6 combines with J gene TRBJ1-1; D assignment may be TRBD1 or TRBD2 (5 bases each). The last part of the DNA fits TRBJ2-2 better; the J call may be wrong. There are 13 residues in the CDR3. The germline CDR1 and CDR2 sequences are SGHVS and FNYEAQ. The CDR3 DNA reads TGTGCCAGCAGCCAAGATGGGGGAAGGGAGCTGTTTTTT. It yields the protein CASSQDGGRELFF.